Listed here are 7 T cell receptor beta chains from one sample, sequenced in a study of T-cell reconstitution after alpha-beta-depleted transplantation in children. Preparing the TCRbeta library involved the use of unique molecular identifiers. TCRdb reanalysed the PCR reads using MiXCR and keeps one entry per CDR3 protein. Of around 450,000 distinct CDR3 sequences in the sample, under 12% were seen once. This specimen was PBMCs, taken before TCRalphabeta/CD19-depleted stem cell transplant. These receptors all come from a child under 10 years old with inherited bone marrow failure, due to receive a stem cell transplant.

Ten or more counts support this clonotype. The rearrangement joins TRBV12-3 or TRBV12-4 to TRBJ2-3; 7 bases align to TRBD2. V shed 3 bases, J shed 1 base, and the junction held 7 bases outside the gene matches. The CDR3 runs 16 residues. Here the CDR3 DNA reads TGTGCCAGCAGTTTGACCCCGGGGGGAGGCACAGATACGCAGTATTTT. Its translation is CASSLTPGGGTDTQYF.

There are a few counts of this clonotype. J is TRBJ2-1 and V is TRBV20-1; TRBD2 aligns across 7 bases. Trimming at V came to 3 bases and at J to 3 bases, leaving 11 bases not matched to a gene. The CDR3 consists of 16 residues. From germline, CDR1 is DFQATT and CDR2 SNEGSKA (reference sequence). As DNA, the CDR3 is TGCAGTGCTAGCGGAGGAGGGAGGGCCCTCTACAATGAGCAGTTCTTC. As protein: CSASGGGRALYNEQFF.

This clonotype was seen many times. J is TRBJ2-7 and V is TRBV29-1; 13 bases map to TRBD2. In germline, CDR1 is SQVTM, CDR2 ANQGSEA. The CDR3 has 12 residues. The trim removed 7 bases at V and 7 bases at J, leaving 4 bases unmatched. DNA for the CDR3: TGCAGCGGGCCGGGACTAGCGGGAGAGCAGTACTTC. It specifies CSGPGLAGEQYF.

Concerning this clonotype itself: A read error may explain this, as a much larger clone is one base away. This sequence joins TRBV3-1 and TRBJ2-2; no clear D gene. The CDR3 consists of 18 residues. Germline lookup yields CDR1 LGHDT and CDR2 YNNKEL (reference sequence). DNA of the CDR3: TGTTCCAGCAGCCAAGTCGTTCTTAGGGCTCCGAACACCGGGGAGCTGTTTTTT. Protein product: CSSSQVVLRAPNTGELFF.

Comments on this clonotype: This clone may be a read error of a much larger clone one base away. The chain employs TRBV20-1 and TRBJ2-3, with 7 positions matching TRBD1. Germline CDR1 and CDR2: DFQATT and SNEGSKA (reference sequence). This CDR3 has 19 amino acids. CDR3 protein: CSARALTGTHRSSTDRQYF. The DNA of the CDR3 is TGCAGTGCTAGAGCCCTGACAGGGACCCACCGCTCTAGCACAGATAGGCAGTATTTT.

In this sample, this clonotype turned up many times. The rearrangement joins TRBV5-1 to TRBJ2-2; D could derive from TRBD1 or TRBD2 (5 bases each). Trimming removed 0 bases from V and 0 bases from J, with 9 bases in between. Germline lookup yields CDR1 SGHRS and CDR2 YFSETQ. The CDR3 is 16 amino acids. DNA for the CDR3: TGCGCCAGCAGCTTGGGGGACGTAGCGAACACCGGGGAGCTGTTTTTT. Translated: CASSLGDVANTGELFF.

This clonotype occurred many times. V gene TRBV20-1 combines with J gene TRBJ2-3; TRBD2 matches at 7 bases. This CDR3 is built from 15 residues. J lost 0 bases, V lost 7 bases, and 10 bases had no gene match. Per the germline V gene, CDR1 is DFQATT and CDR2 is SNEGSKA (reference sequence). The CDR3 protein is CSVSASGDSTDTQYF. CDR3 DNA: TGCAGTGTTTCTGCTAGCGGAGATAGCACAGATACGCAGTATTTT.